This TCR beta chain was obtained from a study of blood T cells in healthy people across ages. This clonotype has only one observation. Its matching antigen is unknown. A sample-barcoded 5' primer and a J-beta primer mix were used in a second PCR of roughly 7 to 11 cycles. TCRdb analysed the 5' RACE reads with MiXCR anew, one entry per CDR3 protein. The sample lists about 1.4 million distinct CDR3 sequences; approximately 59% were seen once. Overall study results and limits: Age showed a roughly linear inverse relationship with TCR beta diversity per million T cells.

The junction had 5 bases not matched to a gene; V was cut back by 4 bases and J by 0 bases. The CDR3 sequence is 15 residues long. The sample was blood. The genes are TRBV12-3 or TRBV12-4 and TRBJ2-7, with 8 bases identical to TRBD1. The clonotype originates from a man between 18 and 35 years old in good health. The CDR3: CASSYGTGSSYEQYF. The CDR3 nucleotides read TGTGCCAGCAGTTACGGGACAGGTAGCTCCTACGAGCAGTACTTC.